These 18 T cell receptor beta chains originate from one sample sequenced in a study of beta chain features in type 1 diabetes. Every isolated RNA sample was fully reverse transcribed, so sequencing captured expressed TCRB transcripts. Sequencing used immunoSEQ multiplex PCR; TCRdb keeps in-frame clones, though not all of them. This sample has roughly 300,000 clones, with approximately 14% found just once. The sample consisted of central memory CD4+ T cells from blood. These receptors were taken from a man aged 25-45 years in good health.

This clone occurred a few times. At one boundary the junction diverges from the germline segment, which might be a read error. This rearrangement joins TRBV10-3 to TRBJ2-3; D may be TRBD1 (5 bases). The germline V gene encodes CDR1 ENHRY and CDR2 SYGVKD. CDR3 length: 13 residues. CDR3 bases: TGTGCCAGCAGTGACAGTAGCACAGATACGCAGTATTTT. Translation: CASSDSSTDTQYF.

The sample holds a few counts of this clone. The chain carries TRBV4-3 and TRBJ2-3; tentative D call: TRBD2 (6 bases). V lost 0 bases and J 9 bases, leaving 19 bases between the germline ends. From germline, CDR1 is LGHNA and CDR2 YSLEER. CDR3 length equals 16 residues. The CDR3 sequence: CASSQDRVGGTETQYF. The CDR3 region has the DNA TGCGCCAGCAGCCAAGATCGGGTTGGCGGGACTGAAACGCAGTATTTT.

This clone has a handful of counts. This rearrangement joins TRBV14 to TRBJ1-3, with unresolved D. There are 13 residues in the CDR3. Germline CDR1 is SGHDN and CDR2 is FVKESK. V shed 3 bases and J shed 3 bases, with 6 bases lying between them. The CDR3 region has the DNA TGTGCCAGCAGCCAGAGTGGTGGAAACACCATATATTTT. Residues: CASSQSGGNTIYF. The whole variable domain, filled in from reference TRBV14 and TRBJ1-3, reads EAGVTQFPSHSVIEKGQTVTLRCDPISGHDNLYWYRRVMGKEIKFLLHFVKESKQDESGMPNNRFLAERTGGTYSTLKVQPAELEDSGVYFCASSQSGGNTIYFGEGSWLTVV.

The table lists this clone with a few counts. This sequence joins TRBV7-2 and TRBJ2-5, with D possibly called TRBD1 or TRBD2 (6 bases each). This CDR3 has 13 residues. Trimming removed 7 bases from V and 5 bases from J, with 14 bases in between. Germline V lookup: CDR1 SGHTA, CDR2 FQGNSA. CDR3 sequence reads: CASTQRGAETQYF. CDR3 DNA: TGTGCCAGCACCCAGAGGGGGGCTGAGACCCAGTACTTC.

This clone was observed at least ten times. This chain's CDR3 is CASSQKYGGAETQYF. CDR3 coding DNA: TGCGCCAGCAGCCAAAAGTACGGGGGGGCAGAGACCCAGTACTTC. V is TRBV4-3 and J is TRBJ2-5, with 8 bases lining up with TRBD2. CDR1 is LGHNA and CDR2 is YSLEER in the germline V gene. V trimming: 2 bases; J trimming: 4 bases; junction bases outside the gene matches: 6. This CDR3 has 15 amino acids.

This clone turned up a few times. V is TRBV2 and J is TRBJ2-2; D gene uncertain. The V gene's germline CDR1 is SNHLY and CDR2 FYNNEI. V was trimmed by 4 bases and J by 3 bases, leaving 6 bases between them. This CDR3 is built from 13 residues. CDR3: CASSATYTGELFF. Written as DNA, the CDR3 is TGTGCCAGCAGTGCGACCTACACCGGGGAGCTGTTTTTT. Full variable domain (rest looked up from reference TRBV2 and TRBJ2-2): EPEVTQTPSHQVTQMGQEVILRCVPISNHLYFYWYRQILGQKVEFLVSFYNNEISEKSEIFDDQFSVERPDGSNFTLKIRSTKLEDSAMYFCASSATYTGELFFGEGSRLTVL.

The chain combines TRBV18 with TRBJ2-7, with D unclear. V lost 3 bases and J lost 0, with 3 bases in between. The CDR3 has 12 amino acids. Germline assignment: CDR1 KGHSH and CDR2 LQKENI. The CDR3 loop reads CASSPNSYEQYF. The DNA for the CDR3 is TGTGCCAGCTCACCTAACTCCTACGAGCAGTACTTC.

The V call is TRBV11-3, the J call TRBJ2-3, with D uncertain. The CDR3 spans 14 residues. Germline-derived CDR1 and CDR2 are SGHNT and YENEEA. V gave up 3 bases and J gave up 2 bases, with 9 bases separating them. CDR3 loop: CASSFGVPTDTQYF. As DNA, the CDR3 is TGTGCCAGCAGCTTTGGAGTACCCACAGATACGCAGTATTTT.

This clone has a handful of counts. The rearrangement links TRBV2 to TRBJ2-7; no reliable D call. CDR3 length equals 12 residues. The germline V gene encodes CDR1 SNHLY and CDR2 FYNNEI. Trimming shortened V by 7 bases and J by 2 bases, and 9 bases separated the two germline ends. CDR3 sequence reads: CASTELTYEQYF. Here the CDR3 DNA reads TGTGCCAGCACGGAATTAACCTACGAGCAGTACTTC. Supplemented by reference TRBV2 and TRBJ2-7, the full variable domain reads EPEVTQTPSHQVTQMGQEVILRCVPISNHLYFYWYRQILGQKVEFLVSFYNNEISEKSEIFDDQFSVERPDGSNFTLKIRSTKLEDSAMYFCASTELTYEQYFGPGTRLTVT.

Comment on this clone: An end of the junction does not agree with germline; a read error may underlie this. This chain connects TRBV5-6 to TRBJ2-1; the match to TRBD1 covers 8 bases. This CDR3 is 16 amino acids long. Germline CDR1 is SGHDT and CDR2 is YYEEEE. The CDR3 DNA reads as TGTGCCAGCAACTTGGTTGGAGGACAGGGAAACAATGAGCAGTTCTTC. This sequence encodes CASNLVGGQGNNEQFF.

This clone has a handful of counts. The chain employs TRBV5-5 and TRBJ2-3, with D perhaps given as TRBD1 or TRBD2 (5 bases each). Trimming shortened V by 1 base and J by 5 bases, and 8 bases separated the two germline ends. CDR1 SGHKS and CDR2 YYEKEE come from the germline V gene (reference sequence). The CDR3 extends over 13 amino acids. The CDR3 DNA reads as TGTGCCAGCAGCTTGCGAGGGGAAGATACGCAGTATTTT. Protein sequence: CASSLRGEDTQYF.

This clone was recorded only once. This chain uses TRBV6-1 with TRBJ1-5; no reliable D call. Germline values: CDR1 MNHNS, CDR2 SASEGT. Trimming took 4 bases from V and 1 from J, leaving 5 bases between them. This CDR3 spans 13 amino acids. CDR3 protein: CASSVTSNQPQHF. As DNA, the CDR3 is TGTGCCAGCAGTGTTACAAGCAATCAGCCCCAGCATTTT.

The CDR3, as DNA: TGCAGCGTGCGTCCCCACGCTAACACTGAAGCTTTCTTT. Amino acids: CSVRPHANTEAFF. V gene TRBV29-1 combines with J gene TRBJ1-1; no definite D call. This CDR3 has 13 residues. V gave up 6 bases and J gave up 2 bases, with 13 bases separating them. Germline CDR1 is SQVTM and CDR2 is ANQGSEA.

The J gene is TRBJ2-5, the V gene TRBV19; D unresolved. This CDR3 contains 13 residues. Germline CDR1 and CDR2: LNHDA and SQIVND (reference sequence). Trimming removed 6 bases at V and 0 bases at J, with 8 bases between. Written as DNA, the CDR3 is TGTGCCAGTAGCGGCGGATACCAAGAGACCCAGTACTTC. Translating it yields CASSGGYQETQYF.

A note on this clone: Given a much more abundant clone one base away, this may be a read error. The chain recombines TRBV5-1 with TRBJ2-2; D uncertain. The length of the CDR3 is 13 residues. V lost 4 bases to trimming and J lost 2 bases, with 6 bases between them. Looked up from germline, CDR1 is SGHRS and CDR2 is YFSETQ. Here the CDR3 reads CASSQDNTGELFF. DNA of the CDR3: TGCGCCAGCAGCCAAGACAACACCGGGGAGCTGTTTTTT.

The J gene is TRBJ2-1, the V gene TRBV14; 8 bases align to TRBD2. Germline V gene data show CDR1 as SGHDN and CDR2 as FVKESK. The length of the CDR3 is 16 residues. J lost 7 bases, V lost 0 bases, and 8 bases had no gene match. CDR3 DNA sequence: TGTGCCAGCAGCCAAGAGAGGGTAGCGGGGCTAAATGAGCAGTTCTTC. Translation gives CASSQERVAGLNEQFF.

This clone has ten or more counts. The chain joins TRBV7-3 to TRBJ2-1; 8 positions match TRBD1. The CDR3 is made up of 16 amino acids. V was pared by 1 base and J by 4 bases, with 6 bases of the junction left unmatched. The germline V gene has CDR1 SGHTA and CDR2 FQGTGA. CDR3 nucleotides: TGTGCCAGCAGCTTAAGGACAGGGACCGCTTACAATGAGCAGTTCTTC. As protein: CASSLRTGTAYNEQFF. The entire variable domain, with the rest obtained from reference TRBV7-3 and TRBJ2-1, is as follows: GAGVSQTPSNKVTEKGKYVELRCDPISGHTALYWYRQSLGQGPEFLIYFQGTGAADDSGLPNDRFFAVRPEGSVSTLKIQRTERGDSAVYLCASSLRTGTAYNEQFFGPGTRLTVL.

This clone was counted between two and nine times. V gene TRBV7-2 combines with J gene TRBJ2-3; TRBD2 matches at 9 bases. Germline CDR1 reads SGHTA; CDR2 reads FQGNSA. The CDR3 is made up of 15 amino acids. Trimming at V came to 4 bases and at J to 3 bases, leaving 5 bases not matched to a gene. The CDR3 sequence is CASSSAGGVTDTQYF. Written as DNA, the CDR3 is TGTGCCAGCAGCTCGGCGGGGGGGGTGACAGATACGCAGTATTTT.